Reported below is one T cell receptor beta chain. The target antigen is unknown. Since a much larger clone is just one base distant, this may be a read error. CDR1 SGHKS and CDR2 YYEKEE come from the germline V gene (reference sequence). V lost 6 bases and J lost 6; bases outside the gene matches: 13. This CDR3 contains 16 residues. A modified ARM-PCR protocol with three rounds of nested PCR amplified TCRbeta. TCRdb re-called the multiplex PCR reads with MiXCR, one entry per CDR3 protein. The data hold over 100,000 distinct CDR3 sequences, with more than 60% observed a single time. The sample originates from a study of tumor and adjacent non-tumor tissue in lung cancer. The study's findings and limits: Tumor repertoires had a smaller top 100 clone share than normal lung.

RNA was extracted from bulk tissue without any cell sorting. V usage is TRBV5-5 and J usage is TRBJ2-3, with TRBD2 identical over 10 bases. The specimen was lung tumor tissue. This receptor was taken from a woman in her sixties or seventies with non-small cell lung cancer. The CDR3 reads CASTLPASGSHDTQYF. As DNA, the CDR3 is TGTGCCAGCACCCTACCGGCTAGCGGGAGTCATGATACGCAGTATTTT.